This T cell receptor beta chain emerged from a study of CD8+CD57+ T cells in acquired aplastic anemia (dated by TCRdb to 2017 to 2018). About the study as a whole: Extracted DNA from sorted CD4+ and CD8+ cells averaged around 3.3 ug, ranging from roughly 0.17 to 30 ug. CD8+CD57+ expansion was defined as a frequency above the mean frequency observed in healthy subjects.

General conclusions and limits of the study: Some 30 CD8+ CDR3 sequences were found to be shared between patients and controls, but these sequences appeared to be highly expressed in patients and within the immunodominant clones of the patients. Between patients and healthy controls, no significant difference in CD8+ Simpson's diversity was found (P=0.060).

Flow cytometry had shown CD8+CD57+ cell expansion in the patients selected for sequencing. Every patient had a diagnosis of severe acquired aplastic anemia based on International Study of Aplastic Anemia and Agranulocytosis and Camitta criteria. No patient had received any therapy when blood was sampled. The study deep-sequenced TCR repertoires of sorted CD4+ and CD8+ blood T cells from severe aplastic anemia patients and healthy subjects. Patients were enrolled in the USA under clinicaltrials.gov protocols 00001620, 01623167, 00001397, 00071045, 00081523 and 00961064. Ficoll-Paque density gradient centrifugation was used to isolate peripheral blood mononuclear cells. CD4+ and CD8+ T cells were sorted by FACS or magnetic beads before DNA extraction. Genomic DNA served as template for TCR beta VDJ combination and CDR3 sequence profiling. An Illumina HiSeq 2000 was the platform used for TCR repertoire sequencing. As for how the authors treated the data: Repertoires were assessed using TRBV/TRBJ rearrangement plots, CDR3 size and DJ length profiles, and Simpson's diversity index. Whichever DNA sequence was most abundant in the deep sequencing data was defined as the immunodominant clone. CDR3 amino acid sequences were checked for sharing across subjects and were also compared against the VDJdb database and published repertoires. Starting from the raw public reads, TCRdb applied fastp trimming at Q25, assembled clones with MiXCR and retained in-frame beta chains. Rows with one shared CDR3 protein collapse into an entry with the most common genes and DNA. Clone size and V and J calls follow TCRdb, not the original study. The sample has 200,000 to 250,000 distinct CDR3 sequences on record, about 44% of them singletons. 7% to 10% of the sample comes from the top ten.

This clonotype occurred many times. The antigen this receptor binds is unknown. No much larger clonotype is one base removed from it; base qualities were not supplied. The germline V gene encodes CDR1 LNHNV and CDR2 YYDKDF (reference sequence). Trimming removed 0 bases from V and 4 bases from J; the gene matches leave 0 bases unexplained. The CDR3 runs 15 amino acids, cysteine and phenylalanine included. Only the CDR3 part of the read is kept: 45 bases, read in frame from the first base. The sequencing input was sorted CD4+, CD8+, or CD8+CD57+ T cells (not recorded which) from PBMCs. The rearrangement combines TRBV15 with TRBJ2-3; the junction holds 11 bases that match TRBD2. The sequence was obtained from a human donor with aplastic anemia. The DNA sequence is given as TGTGCCACCAGCAGAGATAGCGGGGGGGCAGATACGCAGTATTTT. Its product reads: CATSRDSGGADTQYF.